These T cell receptor beta chains were read from a single sample in a study of T-cell reconstitution after alpha-beta-depleted transplantation in children. TCRdb independently ran MiXCR on the PCR reads; one entry per CDR3 protein. The sample contains 350,000 to 500,000 distinct CDR3 sequences, over 40% of which appear only once. Here the sequenced sample was PBMCs, taken before TCRalphabeta/CD19-depleted stem cell transplant. The source is a girl aged 2-15 years with aplastic anemia, due to receive a stem cell transplant. Both conserved end residues are part of each CDR3.

>TRBJ2-3|TRBV5-1
CASSLMATTYTDTQYF
>TRBJ2-7|TRBV15
CATSRVNRRPYEQYF
>TRBJ1-1|TRBV20-1
CSAFLQGGVAEAFF
>TRBJ2-1|TRBV29-1
CSVQGLAGNEQFF
>TRBJ2-7|TRBV7-2
CASSLANSGVYEQYF
>TRBJ1-5|TRBV29-1
CSVELTAYSNQPQHF
>TRBJ2-5|TRBV6-5
CASSYAPGPEETQYF
>TRBJ2-7|TRBV27
CASQLESGSSYEQYF
>TRBJ2-5|TRBV6-1
CASTGQGYQETQYF
>TRBJ1-1|TRBV20-1
CSARRQGTNTEAFF
>TRBJ2-3|TRBV11-2
CASSLVGLGADTQYF
>TRBJ2-1|TRBV24-1
CASSSGRAPWNEQFF
>TRBJ2-5|TRBV20-1
CSAPNRLAGGRWGETQYF
>TRBJ2-5|TRBV5-1
CASSRGTSGETQYF
>TRBJ2-3|TRBV27
CASSLTQGADTQYF
>TRBJ1-2|TRBV20-1
CSARDHGSDGYTF
>TRBJ1-1|TRBV6-1
CASSEVRSPRTEAFF
>TRBJ1-1|TRBV6-5
CASSFRLQGTNTEAFF
>TRBJ2-1|TRBV4-1
CASSLQDARYRDNEQFF
>TRBJ1-1|TRBV6-5
CASSYSKGRYAFF
>TRBJ2-5|TRBV4-3
CASSPGTGETQYF
>TRBJ2-7|TRBV15
CATSRDMPGGLTYEQYF
>TRBJ2-1|TRBV20-1
CSASLTGGNYNEQFF
>TRBJ2-7|TRBV4-2
CASSQEAGDTYEQYF
>TRBJ2-1|TRBV5-1
CASSPLGPYYNEQFF
>TRBJ1-1|TRBV18
CASSSLNGQGASEAFF
>TRBJ2-1|TRBV7-3
CASSPMSTNYNEQFF
>TRBJ1-1|TRBV20-1
CSAAPGSSPEAFF
>TRBJ2-1|TRBV29-1
CSGAQREQFF
>TRBJ2-7|TRBV20-1
CSARTSALSDEQYF
>TRBJ1-1|TRBV20-1
CSSERGTEAFF
>TRBJ2-1|TRBV5-1
CASSLAGGRASNEQFF
>TRBJ2-7|TRBV5-1
CASSPGVAGGSEQYF
>TRBJ2-7|TRBV29-1
CSVVTSDRSEQYF
>TRBJ2-1|TRBV20-1
CSAPGLAVYNEQFF
>TRBJ1-5|TRBV4-2
CASSQGVAGNQPQHF
>TRBJ2-1|TRBV12-3/TRBV12-4
CASSQAHEQFF
>TRBJ2-4|TRBV5-4
CASSLGGGVTPKIQYF
>TRBJ1-2|TRBV6-5
CASSYSSLAGYTF
>TRBJ1-1|TRBV3-1
CASSQEHYTEAFF
>TRBJ1-2|TRBV13
CASSLGPGEGSYGYTF
>TRBJ2-5|TRBV20-1
CSASAGGSETQYF
>TRBJ2-5|TRBV5-1
CASSFGSHLGETQYF
>TRBJ2-3|TRBV11-2
CASSLNSGLAGVKDTQYF
>TRBJ1-2|TRBV27
CSSSPRGNYGYTF
>TRBJ2-1|TRBV20-1
CSARAYRDALNEQFF
>TRBJ2-2|TRBV5-1
CASSPQQLAPRPGELFF
>TRBJ2-7|TRBV20-1
CSARDLAGPYEQYF
>TRBJ2-4|TRBV28
CASLDPAKNIQYF
>TRBJ2-2|TRBV7-8
CASSTPREGQNTGELFF
>TRBJ1-1|TRBV9
CASNPGGEVLNTEASF
>TRBJ2-7|TRBV28
CASSSSPWVAGDDEQYF
>TRBJ1-2|TRBV7-2
CASRTTFYGYTF
>TRBJ2-7|TRBV5-1
CASSPTGTSVDEQYF
>TRBJ2-5|TRBV4-2
CASSQEAAVGGGETQYF
>TRBJ2-1|TRBV20-1
CSALVTSGNNEQFF
>TRBJ2-5|TRBV12-3/TRBV12-4
CASNDRARQETQYF
>TRBJ2-7|TRBV7-2
CASSLAGAMEEQYF